The rows below give T cell receptor beta chains drawn from one sample of a study of blood T cell repertoires in COVID-19. Method: immunoSEQ multiplex PCR; TCRdb's copy keeps in-frame clones and lacks some. Here the sample spans 160,000 or so clones, 78% being singletons. Sequenced input: peripheral blood. These receptors came from a woman aged 80 or over with acute or convalescent COVID-19. Each CDR3 is given without its conserved first and last residue. Part of the rows lack a size; the others show once, few, many or a class for expanded clones.

>NA|TRBV10-1|TRBJ1-5
ASSEPGENQPQH
>NA|TRBV5-4|TRBJ2-5
ASRGVDRETQY
>once|TRBV5-1|TRBJ1-2
ASSLRQAPSYGYT
>NA|TRBV11-2|TRBJ1-1
ASNTQGLNTEAF
>once|TRBV5-5|TRBJ2-3
ASSSVMGGGTDTQY
>few|TRBV19|TRBJ1-5
ASSIEAGIPQPQH
>many|TRBV19|TRBJ2-2
ATRRGPGELF
>NA|TRBV9|TRBJ1-6
ASSPGGRENSPLH
>NA|TRBV27|TRBJ2-3
ASSFRRGSTDTQY
>once|TRBV28|TRBJ2-7
ASISTGPYEQY
>once|TRBV4-1|TRBJ1-2
ASSREDRGGYGYT
>NA|TRBV1|TRBJ1-2
TSSQAGGSTYGYT
>NA|TRBV6-5|TRBJ1-2
ASSSGQALFHGYT
>NA|TRBV5-4|TRBJ2-4
ASSSDKNIQY
>NA|TRBV6-5|TRBJ1-2
ASSPDSNYGYT
>NA|TRBV19|TRBJ1-4
ASTGQGFSEKLF
>NA|TRBV5-6|TRBJ2-5
ASSIRDYQETQY
>NA|TRBV7-3|TRBJ1-1
ASSLGGGITEAF
>NA|TRBV4-2|TRBJ1-5
ASSQSDRSNQPQH
>NA|TRBV14|TRBJ2-1
ASSQPGGPEQF
>few|TRBV5-1|TRBJ1-1
ASSLNPGHRNTEAF
>NA|TRBV18|TRBJ2-1
ASSPATGSSYNEQF